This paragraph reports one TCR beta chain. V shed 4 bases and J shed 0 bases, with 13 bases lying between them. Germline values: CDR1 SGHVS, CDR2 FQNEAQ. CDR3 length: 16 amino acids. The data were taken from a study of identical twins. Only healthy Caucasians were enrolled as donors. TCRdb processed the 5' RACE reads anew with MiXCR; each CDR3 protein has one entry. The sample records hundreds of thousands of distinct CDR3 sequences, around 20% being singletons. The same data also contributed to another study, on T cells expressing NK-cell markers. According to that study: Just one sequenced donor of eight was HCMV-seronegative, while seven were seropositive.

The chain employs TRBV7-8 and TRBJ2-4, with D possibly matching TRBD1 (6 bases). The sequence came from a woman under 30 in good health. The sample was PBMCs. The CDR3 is CASSSTGTLAKNIQYF. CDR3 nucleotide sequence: TGTGCCAGCAGCTCTACAGGGACCTTAGCCAAAAACATTCAGTACTTC.